This T cell receptor beta chain is drawn from a study of T cell responses to AZD1222 COVID-19 vaccine. Study-wide findings and caveats: Females outnumbered males among donors, who were mostly white British; clonal diversity was possibly underestimated. Within unmutated variant regions lay the reported targets of nearly half of spike-specific TCRs.

Using immunoSEQ multiplex PCR, the repertoire was profiled, and TCRdb retains in-frame clones only, with some absent. The table has approximately 180,000 clones, 88% seen once. On this clone itself: Its antigen is undetermined. The sample contains more than one DNA sequence encoding this CDR3.

The source of this sequence is an adult in good health. The sequencing used peripheral blood, collected on day 0 of AZD1222 vaccination.

This chain's CDR3 is CASSLDSNQPQHF. CDR3 in DNA: TGTGCCAGCAGCTTGGATAGCAATCAGCCCCAGCATTTT. This chain joins TRBV5-4 and TRBJ1-5; unclear D gene. CDR1 is SGHNT and CDR2 is YYREEE in the germline V gene (reference sequence). Trimming took 0 bases from V and 0 from J, leaving 1 base between them. This CDR3 comprises 13 residues. The variable domain in full, with the rest retrieved from reference TRBV5-4 and TRBJ1-5, is ETGVTQSPTHLIKTRGQQVTLRCSSQSGHNTVSWYQQALGQGPQFIFQYYREEENGRGNFPPRFSGLQFPNYSSELNVNALELDDSALYLCASSLDSNQPQHFGDGTRLSIL.